Presented here are 8 T cell receptor beta chains from one specimen sequenced in a study of T-cell memory formation after mild COVID-19. A single record per CDR3 protein comes from TCRdb applying MiXCR to the 5' RACE reads. Of about 200,000 distinct CDR3 sequences listed, over 9.5% were seen once; the top ten hold 3% to 4%. Sequenced: PBMCs or a T cell subset sorted from them (not recorded which). These receptors came from a man aged 18 to 29 who had mild COVID-19 (a few samples of this study predate the infection). Cell type and time point are not known.

This clonotype was counted between two and nine times. The rearrangement links TRBV6-2 or TRBV6-3 to TRBJ2-7, with D unclear. The V gene lost 0 bases and the J gene lost 7 bases, with 7 bases spanning the gap. Germline V CDR1 and CDR2: MNHEY, SVGEGT. This CDR3 contains 12 residues. CDR3 amino acids: CASSYSSLEQYF. CDR3 bases: TGTGCCAGCAGTTACTCGAGTTTGGAGCAGTACTTC.

This clonotype was observed many times. The chain is built from TRBV5-1 and TRBJ2-6; no reliable D call. Germline loops: CDR1 SGHRS, CDR2 YFSETQ. The CDR3 has 18 amino acids. The ends were cut back, 7 bases at V and 0 bases at J, with 20 bases in the middle. This chain's CDR3 is CASGPRKGPLSGANVLTF. In DNA, the CDR3 is TGCGCCAGCGGCCCTAGGAAGGGTCCCCTCTCTGGGGCCAACGTCCTGACTTTC.

V usage is TRBV2 and J usage is TRBJ1-6; D not certain. With 10 bases removed from V and 5 bases from J, the gap between germline ends came to 9 bases. Per the germline V gene, CDR1 is SNHLY and CDR2 is FYNNEI. The CDR3 is made up of 12 amino acids. This CDR3 is CATAQDNSPLHF. DNA of the CDR3: TGTGCCACCGCTCAAGATAATTCACCCCTCCACTTT.

This clonotype has just a few counts. The chain carries TRBV2 and TRBJ2-7; D might be TRBD1 (6 bases). Germline V lookup: CDR1 SNHLY, CDR2 FYNNEI. Trimming removed 10 bases at V and 5 bases at J, with 18 bases between. The CDR3 length is 13 residues. The CDR3 here is CATGVDLGDEQYF. The CDR3 DNA reads TGTGCCACAGGGGTCGACCTAGGGGACGAGCAGTACTTC.

The genes are TRBV5-5 and TRBJ2-7; the D is unclear. In germline, CDR1 is SGHKS, CDR2 YYEKEE (reference sequence). Trimming cost V 3 bases and J 3 bases, with 13 bases left between them. This CDR3 is 14 amino acids long. The CDR3 DNA reads as TGTGCCAGCAGCTCGGCGGCCCCGGGCTACGAGCAGTACTTC. Its translation is CASSSAAPGYEQYF.

This clonotype was counted a few times. The CDR3 sequence: CSVRTANYGYTF. The CDR3 DNA follows: TGCAGCGTTAGGACAGCTAACTATGGCTACACCTTC. The V gene is TRBV29-1, the J gene TRBJ1-2; possible D gene TRBD1, 6 bases. The germline gives CDR1 SQVTM, CDR2 ANQGSEA. This CDR3 has 12 residues. V was clipped by 5 bases and J by 0 bases, with 7 bases between them. Based on the CDR3 plus reference TRBV29-1 and TRBJ1-2, the full variable domain is SAVISQKPSRDICQRGTSLTIQCQVDSQVTMMFWYRQQPGQSLTLIATANQGSEATYESGFVIDKFPISRPNLTFSTLTVSNMSPEDSSIYLCSVRTANYGYTFGSGTRLTVV.

This clonotype showed up just a few times. J is TRBJ2-7 and V is TRBV10-2; perhaps TRBD1 as D (6 bases). This CDR3 contains 11 residues. V was clipped by 6 bases and J by 6 bases, with 9 bases between them. The germline CDR1 and CDR2 sequences are WSHSY and SAAADI. In DNA, the CDR3 is TGCGCCAGCAGGGGGGCAGTCGAGCAGTACTTC. Its translation is CASRGAVEQYF.

The sample holds a few counts of this clonotype. The chain is built from TRBV6-5 and TRBJ1-1, with D unresolved. In germline, CDR1 is MNHEY, CDR2 SVGAGI. V was clipped by 0 bases and J by 5 bases, with 10 bases between them. The CDR3 spans 14 residues. Here the CDR3 DNA reads TGTGCCAGCAGTTACTCCCCAAGTGGGACTGAAGCTTTCTTT. Protein product: CASSYSPSGTEAFF.